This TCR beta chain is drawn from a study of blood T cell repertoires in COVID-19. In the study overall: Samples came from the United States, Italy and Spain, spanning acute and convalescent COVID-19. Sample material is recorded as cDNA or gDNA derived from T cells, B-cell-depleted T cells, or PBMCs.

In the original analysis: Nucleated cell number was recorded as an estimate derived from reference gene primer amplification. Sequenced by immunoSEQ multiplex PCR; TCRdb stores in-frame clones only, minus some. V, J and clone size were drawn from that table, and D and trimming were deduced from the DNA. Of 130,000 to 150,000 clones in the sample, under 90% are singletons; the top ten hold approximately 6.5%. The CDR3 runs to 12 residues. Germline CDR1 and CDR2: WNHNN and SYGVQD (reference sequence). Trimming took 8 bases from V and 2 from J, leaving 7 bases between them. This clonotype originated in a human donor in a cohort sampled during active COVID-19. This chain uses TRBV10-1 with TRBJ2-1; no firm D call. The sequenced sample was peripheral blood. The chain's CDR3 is CASWLAYNEQFF. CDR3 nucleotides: TGCGCCAGCTGGTTAGCCTACAATGAGCAGTTCTTC.